The rows below give T cell receptor beta chains drawn from one sample of a study of blood T cells in healthy people across ages. MiXCR was run by TCRdb on the 5' RACE reads, yielding one entry per CDR3 protein. This table holds fewer than 1,000,000 distinct CDR3 sequences, roughly 46% found once. Sequenced: blood. The source of these receptors is a man older than 75 in good health. Each CDR3 is given with its conserved first and last residue. The order of the fields is clone size, J gene, D gene, V gene, CDR3 protein, CDR3 DNA. A D gene is named only where the DNA matches it firmly. Clone size is shown for a subset of rows, as once, few, many or a class of expanded clone.

size: NA
J: TRBJ2-7
D: NA
V: TRBV29-1
CDR3: CSVEGVKESYEQYF
DNA: TGCAGCGTTGAGGGCGTCAAGGAGAGCTACGAGCAGTACTTC

size: NA
J: TRBJ2-7
D: TRBD1
V: TRBV12-3/TRBV12-4
CDR3: CASRSTGSDEQYF
DNA: TGTGCCAGCAGATCGACAGGGAGCGACGAGCAGTACTTC

size: NA
J: TRBJ2-7
D: TRBD2
V: TRBV28
CDR3: CASSSSGYFTTYEQYF
DNA: TGTGCCAGCAGTTCTAGCGGCTATTTCACGACCTACGAGCAGTACTTC

size: few
J: TRBJ2-1
D: NA
V: TRBV4-1
CDR3: CASSQDAALNEQFF
DNA: TGCGCCAGCAGCCAAGATGCGGCTCTCAATGAGCAGTTCTTC

size: NA
J: TRBJ1-2
D: NA
V: TRBV5-1
CDR3: CASTPRLGAGYGYTF
DNA: TGCGCCAGCACCCCGAGATTAGGGGCGGGTTATGGCTACACCTTC

size: NA
J: TRBJ1-5
D: NA
V: TRBV12-3/TRBV12-4
CDR3: CASKATGNWQPQHF
DNA: TGTGCCAGCAAGGCCACAGGGAATTGGCAGCCCCAGCATTTT

size: NA
J: TRBJ1-2
D: NA
V: TRBV7-6
CDR3: CASSFSSGFGDDGYAF
DNA: TGTGCCAGCAGCTTTAGTTCAGGGTTTGGGGACGATGGCTACGCCTTC

size: NA
J: TRBJ2-5
D: NA
V: TRBV4-3
CDR3: CASSQDGTSAREQYF
DNA: TGCGCCAGCAGCCAAGATGGGACTTCTGCTAGGGAGCAGTACTTC

size: once
J: TRBJ2-7
D: TRBD2
V: TRBV27
CDR3: CASTGLAGTNEQYF
DNA: TGTGCCAGCACGGGGCTAGCGGGAACGAATGAGCAGTACTTC

size: NA
J: TRBJ2-7
D: NA
V: TRBV28
CDR3: CASNSLTANYEQYF
DNA: TGTGCCAGCAACAGTTTGACAGCTAACTACGAGCAGTACTTC